The TCR beta chain described here comes from a study of memory CD4+ T cells and cytomegalovirus serostatus. The data were produced by immunoSEQ multiplex PCR, yet TCRdb's version contains in-frame clones alone and is incomplete. The data show about 48,000 clones, about 77% seen once. A note on this clone: The antigen is unknown.

Single viable CD3+CD4+CD8-CD45RO+ cells were sorted as the memory CD4+ T cells. Broader study findings: Repertoires predicted CMV serostatus with median bootstrapped AUC of about 0.96. Of approximately 150 reported CMV TCRbeta sequences, 67 were found in memory CD4+ repertoires.

V was pared by 0 bases and J by 7 bases, with 10 bases between. CDR3 length: 12 residues. Germline V CDR1 and CDR2: GTSNPN, SVGIG (reference sequence). The chain combines TRBV30 with TRBJ2-7; D gene unclear. The sequenced material came from memory CD4+ T cells from blood. The TCR was taken from an adult in good health and CMV-seronegative. The CDR3, as DNA: TGTGCCTGGAGTGTAACCGGGTTGGAGCAGTACTTC. Its translation: CAWSVTGLEQYF.